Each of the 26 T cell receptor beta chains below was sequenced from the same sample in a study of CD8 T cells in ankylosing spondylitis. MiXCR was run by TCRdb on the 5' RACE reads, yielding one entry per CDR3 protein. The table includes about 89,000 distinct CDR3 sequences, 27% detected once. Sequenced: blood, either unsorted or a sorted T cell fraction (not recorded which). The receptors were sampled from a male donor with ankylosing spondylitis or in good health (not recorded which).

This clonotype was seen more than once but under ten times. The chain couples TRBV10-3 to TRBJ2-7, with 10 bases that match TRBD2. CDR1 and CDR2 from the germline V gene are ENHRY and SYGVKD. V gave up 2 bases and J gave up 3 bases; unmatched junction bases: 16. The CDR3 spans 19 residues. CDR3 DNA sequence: TGTGCCATCAGTGAGATCGTGGCTAGCGGGAGATCGTTAGGCTACGAGCAGTACTTC. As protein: CAISEIVASGRSLGYEQYF.

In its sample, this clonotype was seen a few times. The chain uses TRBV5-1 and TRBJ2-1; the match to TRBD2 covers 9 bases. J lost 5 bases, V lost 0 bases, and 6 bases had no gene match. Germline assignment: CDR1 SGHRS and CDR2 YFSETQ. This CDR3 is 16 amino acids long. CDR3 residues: CASSLGSGGIHNEQFF. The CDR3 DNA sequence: TGCGCCAGCAGCTTGGGGAGCGGGGGGATTCACAATGAGCAGTTCTTC.

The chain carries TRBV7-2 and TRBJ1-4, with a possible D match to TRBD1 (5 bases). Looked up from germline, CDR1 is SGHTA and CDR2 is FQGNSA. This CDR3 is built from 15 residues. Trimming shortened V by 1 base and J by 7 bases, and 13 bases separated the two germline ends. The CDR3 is CASSLDGTWVEKLFF. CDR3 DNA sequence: TGTGCCAGCAGCTTAGATGGGACGTGGGTTGAAAAACTGTTTTTT. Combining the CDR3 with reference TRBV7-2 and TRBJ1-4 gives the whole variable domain GAGVSQSPSNKVTEKGKDVELRCDPISGHTALYWYRQSLGQGLEFLIYFQGNSAPDKSGLPSDRFSAERTGGSVSTLTIQRTQQEDSAVYLCASSLDGTWVEKLFFGSGTQLSVL.

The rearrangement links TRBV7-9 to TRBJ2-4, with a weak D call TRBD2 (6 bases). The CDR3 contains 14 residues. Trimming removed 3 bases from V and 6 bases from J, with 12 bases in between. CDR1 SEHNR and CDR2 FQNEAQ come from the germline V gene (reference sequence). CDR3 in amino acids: CASSLPVGGNIQYF. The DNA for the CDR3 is TGTGCCAGCAGCTTGCCCGTGGGGGGAAACATTCAGTACTTC.

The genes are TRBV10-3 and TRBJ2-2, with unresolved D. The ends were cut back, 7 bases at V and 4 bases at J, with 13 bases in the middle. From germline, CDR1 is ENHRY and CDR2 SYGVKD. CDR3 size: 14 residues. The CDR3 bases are TGTGCCATCAAAACCCCCGGCCCCACCGGGGAGCTGTTTTTT. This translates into CAIKTPGPTGELFF.

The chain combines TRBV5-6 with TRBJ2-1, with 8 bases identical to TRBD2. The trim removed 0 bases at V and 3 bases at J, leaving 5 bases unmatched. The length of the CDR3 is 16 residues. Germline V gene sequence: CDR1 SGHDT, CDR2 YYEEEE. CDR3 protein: CASSLAGTSYYNEQFF. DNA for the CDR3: TGTGCCAGCAGCTTGGCCGGGACTAGTTACTACAATGAGCAGTTCTTC. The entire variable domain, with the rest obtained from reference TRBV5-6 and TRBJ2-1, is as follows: DAGVTQSPTHLIKTRGQQVTLRCSPKSGHDTVSWYQQALGQGPQFIFQYYEEEERQRGNFPDRFSGHQFPNYSSELNVNALLLGDSALYLCASSLAGTSYYNEQFFGPGTRLTVL.

As DNA, the CDR3 is TGCGCCAGCAGCTTGCTACCAGGCACCGGGGAGCTGTTTTTT. This translates into CASSLLPGTGELFF. J is TRBJ2-2 and V is TRBV5-1; D unresolved. Trimming pared 1 base from V and 4 bases from J, leaving 8 bases between. The CDR3 is 14 residues long. Germline V gene data show CDR1 as SGHRS and CDR2 as YFSETQ.

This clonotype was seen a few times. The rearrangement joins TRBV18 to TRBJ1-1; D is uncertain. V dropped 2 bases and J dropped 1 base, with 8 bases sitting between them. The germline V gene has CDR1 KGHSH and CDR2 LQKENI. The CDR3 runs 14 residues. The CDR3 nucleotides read TGTGCCAGCTCACCAGACGGGGAGAACACTGAAGCTTTCTTT. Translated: CASSPDGENTEAFF.

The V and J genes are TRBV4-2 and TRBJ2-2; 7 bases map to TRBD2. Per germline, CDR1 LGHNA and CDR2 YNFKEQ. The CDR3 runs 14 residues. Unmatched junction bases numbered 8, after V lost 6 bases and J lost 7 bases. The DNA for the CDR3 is TGTGCCAGCAGACCCGCGCGGGGGTTCGGGGAGCTGTTTTTT. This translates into CASRPARGFGELFF.

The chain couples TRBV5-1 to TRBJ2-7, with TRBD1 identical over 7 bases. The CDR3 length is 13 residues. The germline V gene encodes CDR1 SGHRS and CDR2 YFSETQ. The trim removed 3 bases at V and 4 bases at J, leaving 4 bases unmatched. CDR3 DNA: TGCGCCAGCAGCTGGGAACAGGGGTACGAGCAGTACTTC. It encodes CASSWEQGYEQYF. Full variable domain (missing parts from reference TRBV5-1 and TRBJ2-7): KAGVTQTPRYLIKTRGQQVTLSCSPISGHRSVSWYQQTPGQGLQFLFEYFSETQRNKGNFPGRFSGRQFSNSRSEMNVSTLELGDSALYLCASSWEQGYEQYFGPGTRLTVT.

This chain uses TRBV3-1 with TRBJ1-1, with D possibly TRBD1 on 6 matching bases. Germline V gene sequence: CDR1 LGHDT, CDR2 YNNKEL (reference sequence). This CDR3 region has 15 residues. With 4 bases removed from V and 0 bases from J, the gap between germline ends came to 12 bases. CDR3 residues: CASSRRDTMNTEAFF. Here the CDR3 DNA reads TGTGCCAGCAGCCGCCGGGACACCATGAACACTGAAGCTTTCTTT.

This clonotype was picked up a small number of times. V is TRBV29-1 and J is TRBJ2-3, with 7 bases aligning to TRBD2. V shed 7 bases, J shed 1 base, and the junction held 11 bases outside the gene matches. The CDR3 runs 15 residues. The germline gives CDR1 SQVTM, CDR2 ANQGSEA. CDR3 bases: TGCAGCGGCCGGGGAGGGGCCTCTGGCACAGATACGCAGTATTTT. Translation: CSGRGGASGTDTQYF.

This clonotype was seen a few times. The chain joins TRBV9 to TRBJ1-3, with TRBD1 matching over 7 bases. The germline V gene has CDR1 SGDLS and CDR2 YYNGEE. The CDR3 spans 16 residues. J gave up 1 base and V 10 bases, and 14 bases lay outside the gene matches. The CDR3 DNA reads TGTGCCTCCCGTTCAGGGGGGCCCTCATCTGGAAACACCATATATTTT. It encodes CASRSGGPSSGNTIYF.

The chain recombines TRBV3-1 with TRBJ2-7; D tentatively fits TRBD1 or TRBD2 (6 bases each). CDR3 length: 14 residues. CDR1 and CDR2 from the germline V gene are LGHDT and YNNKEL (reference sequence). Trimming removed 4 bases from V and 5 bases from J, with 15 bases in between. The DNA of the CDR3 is TGTGCCAGCAGCCTGACGGGGGCGCCGGACGAGCAGTACTTC. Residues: CASSLTGAPDEQYF.

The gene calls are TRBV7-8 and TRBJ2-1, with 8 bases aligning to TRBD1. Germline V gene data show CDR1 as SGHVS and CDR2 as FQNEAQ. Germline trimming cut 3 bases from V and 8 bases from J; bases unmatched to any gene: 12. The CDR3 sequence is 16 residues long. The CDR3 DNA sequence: TGTGCCAGCAGCTTTCCACCCGGGACAGGAGATTATGAGCAGTTCTTC. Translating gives CASSFPPGTGDYEQFF.

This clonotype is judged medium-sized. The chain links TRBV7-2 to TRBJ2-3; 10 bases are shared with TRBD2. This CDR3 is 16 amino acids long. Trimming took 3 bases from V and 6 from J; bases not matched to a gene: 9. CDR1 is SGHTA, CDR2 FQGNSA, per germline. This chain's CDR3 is CASSFSGGAGADTQYF. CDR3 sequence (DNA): TGTGCCAGCAGCTTCAGCGGGGGGGCCGGTGCGGATACGCAGTATTTT.

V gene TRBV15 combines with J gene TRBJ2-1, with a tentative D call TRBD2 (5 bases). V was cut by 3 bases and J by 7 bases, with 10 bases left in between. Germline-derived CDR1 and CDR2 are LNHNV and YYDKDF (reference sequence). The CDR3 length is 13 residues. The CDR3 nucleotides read TGTGCCACCAGCAGGACACGGGGAAATGAGCAGTTCTTC. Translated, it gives CATSRTRGNEQFF.

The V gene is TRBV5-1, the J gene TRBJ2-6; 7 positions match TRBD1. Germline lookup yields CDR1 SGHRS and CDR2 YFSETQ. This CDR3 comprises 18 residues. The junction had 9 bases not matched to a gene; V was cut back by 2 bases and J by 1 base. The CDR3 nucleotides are TGCGCCAGCAGCTTAACGGACAGGACTCGATCTGGGGCCAACGTCCTGACTTTC. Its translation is CASSLTDRTRSGANVLTF.

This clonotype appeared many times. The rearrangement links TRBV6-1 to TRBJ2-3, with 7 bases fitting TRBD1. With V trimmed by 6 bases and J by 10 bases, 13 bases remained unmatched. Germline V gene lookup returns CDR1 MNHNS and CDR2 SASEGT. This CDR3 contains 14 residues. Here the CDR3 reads CASSLTGAWVAQYF. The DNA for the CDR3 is TGTGCCAGCAGCCTCACAGGGGCGTGGGTTGCGCAGTATTTT.

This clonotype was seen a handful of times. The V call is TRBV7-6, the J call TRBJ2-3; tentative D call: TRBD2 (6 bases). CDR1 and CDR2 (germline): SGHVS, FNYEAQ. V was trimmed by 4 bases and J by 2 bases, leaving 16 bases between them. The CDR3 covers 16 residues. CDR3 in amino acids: CASSSNSAGITDTQYF. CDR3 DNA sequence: TGTGCCAGCAGCTCTAACAGTGCGGGGATCACAGATACGCAGTATTTT. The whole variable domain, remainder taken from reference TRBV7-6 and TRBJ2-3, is GAGVSQSPRYKVTKRGQDVALRCDPISGHVSLYWYRQALGQGPEFLTYFNYEAQQDKSGLPNDRFSAERPEGSISTLTIQRTEQRDSAMYRCASSSNSAGITDTQYFGPGTRLTVL.

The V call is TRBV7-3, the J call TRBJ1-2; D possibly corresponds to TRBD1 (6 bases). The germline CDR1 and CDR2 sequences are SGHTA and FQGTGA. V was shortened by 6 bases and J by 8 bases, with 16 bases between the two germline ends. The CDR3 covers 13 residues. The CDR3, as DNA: TGTGCCAGCAGGGGTACAGGGCCTACGGGCTACACCTTC. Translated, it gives CASRGTGPTGYTF.

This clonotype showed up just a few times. CDR3 coding DNA: TGCAGTGCTAGATCGCGTAGCGGGGGATTCTACAATGAGCAGTTCTTC. It encodes CSARSRSGGFYNEQFF. The chain couples TRBV20-1 to TRBJ2-1, with 9 bases identical to TRBD2. The junction had 8 bases not matched to a gene; V was cut back by 2 bases and J by 3 bases. The CDR3 is 16 residues long. CDR1 and CDR2 from the germline V gene are DFQATT and SNEGSKA (reference sequence).

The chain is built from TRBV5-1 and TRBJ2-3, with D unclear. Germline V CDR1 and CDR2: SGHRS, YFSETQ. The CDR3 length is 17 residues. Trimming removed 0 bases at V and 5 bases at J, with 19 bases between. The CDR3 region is CASSLVFVDSHGDTQYF. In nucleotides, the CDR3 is TGCGCCAGCAGCTTGGTTTTCGTAGACTCCCATGGAGATACGCAGTATTTT.

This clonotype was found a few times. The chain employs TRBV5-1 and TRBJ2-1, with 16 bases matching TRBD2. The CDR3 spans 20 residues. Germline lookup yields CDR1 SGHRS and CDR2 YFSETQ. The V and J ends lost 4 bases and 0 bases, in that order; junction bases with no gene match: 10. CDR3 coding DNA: TGCGCCAGCAGCCCCCGTCCCGGGACTAGCGGGGGGGCCTCCTACAATGAGCAGTTCTTC. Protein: CASSPRPGTSGGASYNEQFF.

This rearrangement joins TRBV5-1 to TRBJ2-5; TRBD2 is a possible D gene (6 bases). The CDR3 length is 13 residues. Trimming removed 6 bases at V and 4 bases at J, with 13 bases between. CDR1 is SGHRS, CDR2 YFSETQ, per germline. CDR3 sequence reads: CASMLGAGETQYF. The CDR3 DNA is TGCGCCAGCATGCTTGGAGCGGGAGAGACCCAGTACTTC.

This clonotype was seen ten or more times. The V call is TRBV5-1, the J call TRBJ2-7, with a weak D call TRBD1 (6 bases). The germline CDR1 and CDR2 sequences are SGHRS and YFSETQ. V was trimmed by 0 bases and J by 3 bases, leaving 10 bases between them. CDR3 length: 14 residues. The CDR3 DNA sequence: TGCGCCAGCAGCTTGGCGACAGGAAACTACGAGCAGTACTTC. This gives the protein CASSLATGNYEQYF.